One and the same sample provided the 32 T cell receptor beta chains below, sequenced in a study of OX40 agonist ivuxolimab in advanced cancers. The data were produced by immunoSEQ multiplex PCR, yet TCRdb's version contains in-frame clones alone and is incomplete. The sample carries some 46,000 clones, approximately 80% recorded once. The sample consisted of CD4+ or CD8+ T cells sorted from blood, taken in a trial of the OX40 agonist ivuxolimab. These receptors were collected from an adult with an advanced solid tumor such as melanoma, head and neck, liver or kidney cancer.

The chain carries TRBV7-2 and TRBJ1-1, with D unresolved. CDR1 is SGHTA, CDR2 FQGNSA, per germline. Trimming left V 4 bases short and J 0 bases short, with 6 bases between. This CDR3 has 13 amino acids. The CDR3 DNA reads TGTGCCAGCAGCTCGATCGTGAACACTGAAGCTTTCTTT. Translated, it gives CASSSIVNTEAFF. Full variable domain (missing parts from reference TRBV7-2 and TRBJ1-1): GAGVSQSPSNKVTEKGKDVELRCDPISGHTALYWYRQSLGQGLEFLIYFQGNSAPDKSGLPSDRFSAERTGGSVSTLTIQRTQQEDSAVYLCASSSIVNTEAFFGQGTRLTVV.

The rearrangement uses TRBV16 and TRBJ2-5; D may match TRBD1 or TRBD2 (5 bases each). Trimming took off 7 bases at V and 2 bases at J, with 20 bases between the two ends. The CDR3 covers 16 residues. Germline-derived CDR1 and CDR2 are KGHSY and FQNENV. The CDR3 DNA follows: TGTGCCAGCACCTTTATGTCCACTAGGGGACAAGAGACCCAGTACTTC. Residues: CASTFMSTRGQETQYF.

The genes are TRBV9 and TRBJ2-1; either TRBD1 or TRBD2 may supply D (5 bases each). CDR1 and CDR2 from the germline V gene are SGDLS and YYNGEE. The V gene lost 0 bases and the J gene lost 7 bases, with 23 bases spanning the gap. The CDR3 is made up of 18 amino acids. The CDR3 region has the DNA TGTGCCAGCAGCGTAGCTCCCCAGCTCGCAGGTGGGGGAAATGAGCAGTTCTTC. As protein: CASSVAPQLAGGGNEQFF.

V is TRBV7-8 and J is TRBJ2-7, with TRBD1 matching over 10 bases. This CDR3 spans 15 amino acids. V gave up 5 bases and J gave up 5 bases; unmatched junction bases: 9. Germline CDR1 SGHVS, CDR2 FQNEAQ. CDR3 sequence reads: CASSPTRDRGNEQYF. Here the CDR3 DNA reads TGTGCCAGCAGCCCCACTCGGGACAGGGGTAACGAGCAGTACTTC.

The chain couples TRBV4-2 to TRBJ2-1; 10 nucleotides match TRBD2. V shed 0 bases, J shed 1 base, and the junction held 6 bases outside the gene matches. Germline CDR1 is LGHNA and CDR2 is YNFKEQ. This CDR3 contains 18 residues. In DNA form, the CDR3 reads TGTGCCAGCAGCCAAGACCTAGCGGGAGTGGCATCCTACAATGAGCAGTTCTTC. Translated: CASSQDLAGVASYNEQFF.

The CDR3 region has the DNA TGTGCCAGTACCTATAGGCCCACCGGGGAGCTGTTTTTT. Its protein is CASTYRPTGELFF. V gene TRBV28 combines with J gene TRBJ2-2; D remains ambiguous. V was pared by 9 bases and J by 4 bases, with 12 bases between. Per the germline V gene, CDR1 is MDHEN and CDR2 is SYDVKM. The CDR3 runs 13 residues.

This clone showed up just a few times. This chain links TRBV28 with TRBJ2-1; D remains unclear. Per germline, CDR1 MDHEN and CDR2 SYDVKM. V lost 8 bases, J lost 1 base, and 6 bases lay in between. The CDR3 is made up of 12 amino acids. CDR3 DNA sequence: TGTGCCAGCGGAGAGTCCTACAATGAGCAGTTCTTC. This sequence encodes CASGESYNEQFF.

This clone came up a few times. The V gene is TRBV28, the J gene TRBJ1-5, with a weak D call TRBD1 (6 bases). This CDR3 contains 14 residues. Trimming took 2 bases from V and 6 from J, leaving 11 bases between them. Germline V gene sequence: CDR1 MDHEN, CDR2 SYDVKM. The CDR3 region is CASSLARGSQPQHF. CDR3 coding DNA: TGTGCCAGCAGTTTAGCCAGGGGCAGTCAGCCCCAGCATTTT. Together with reference TRBV28 and TRBJ1-5, the CDR3 gives the full variable domain: DVKVTQSSRYLVKRTGEKVFLECVQDMDHENMFWYRQDPGLGLRLIYFSYDVKMKEKGDIPEGYSVSREKKERFSLILESASTNQTSMYLCASSLARGSQPQHFGDGTRLSIL.

CDR3 sequence (DNA): TGTGCCAGCAGCTCCGGGACGGCAACTAATGAAAAACTGTTTTTT. Protein product: CASSSGTATNEKLFF. The genes are TRBV7-9 and TRBJ1-4; D might be TRBD1 (5 bases). The ends were cut back, 4 bases at V and 0 bases at J, with 9 bases in the middle. The CDR3 is 15 amino acids. Germline V lookup: CDR1 SEHNR, CDR2 FQNEAQ (reference sequence). The full variable domain, with the rest looked up from reference TRBV7-9 and TRBJ1-4, is DTGVSQNPRHKITKRGQNVTFRCDPISEHNRLYWYRQTLGQGPEFLTYFQNEAQLEKSRLLSDRFSAERPKGSFSTLEIQRTEQGDSAMYLCASSSGTATNEKLFFGSGTQLSVL.

This sequence joins TRBV12-5 and TRBJ1-1; D gene uncertain. The germline V gene has CDR1 LGHNT and CDR2 FRNRAP. Trimming removed 0 bases from V and 2 bases from J, with 10 bases in between. This CDR3 contains 15 residues. Written as DNA, the CDR3 is TGTGCTAGTGGTTTGGTAGGCGGGTCTAACACTGAAGCTTTCTTT. Protein sequence: CASGLVGGSNTEAFF.

V is TRBV25-1 and J is TRBJ2-6; no firm D call. Trimming stripped 8 bases from V and 2 bases from J, with 10 bases between. The CDR3 contains 14 residues. Germline V lookup: CDR1 MGHDK, CDR2 SYGVNS. CDR3 DNA: TGTGCCAGCTCTGTTACAGCTGGGGCCAACGTCCTGACTTTC. It translates to CASSVTAGANVLTF.

The chain recombines TRBV11-2 with TRBJ2-7; D may be TRBD1 (7 bases). Trimming took off 4 bases at V and 3 bases at J, with 19 bases between the two ends. This CDR3 is 16 amino acids long. The germline CDR1 and CDR2 sequences are SGHAT and FQNNGV. CDR3 bases: TGTGCCAGCAGCTCATTCCGAGGAGGGGGCATCTACGAGCAGTACTTC. As protein: CASSSFRGGGIYEQYF.

The chain recombines TRBV13 with TRBJ2-1, with 14 bases aligning to TRBD2. The V segment lost 2 bases and the J segment 0 bases; nucleotides outside the gene matches: 12. Germline CDR1 is PRHDT and CDR2 is FYEKMQ (reference sequence). CDR3 length: 21 residues. This chain's CDR3 is CASSLYLGLAGGLSSYNEQFF. The CDR3 region has the DNA TGTGCCAGCAGCTTATACCTAGGACTAGCGGGAGGACTAAGCTCCTACAATGAGCAGTTCTTC.

The V gene is TRBV28, the J gene TRBJ1-2; D is possibly TRBD1 (5 bases). CDR1 and CDR2 from the germline V gene are MDHEN and SYDVKM. Trimming removed 5 bases from V and 4 bases from J, with 8 bases in between. CDR3 size: 12 residues. CDR3 nucleotide sequence: TGTGCCAGCAGTAGGGGAGGCTATGGCTACACCTTC. This sequence encodes CASSRGGYGYTF.

The CDR3 is CASKTGAAGTQYF. The CDR3 bases are TGTGCCAGCAAAACAGGTGCTGCAGGGACCCAGTACTTC. This chain uses TRBV2 with TRBJ2-5, with D possibly being TRBD1 (5 bases). CDR1 and CDR2 (germline): SNHLY, FYNNEI. V lost 7 bases to trimming and J lost 7 bases, with 16 bases between them. This CDR3 has 13 amino acids.

Here the CDR3 reads CASTLASTDTQYF. As DNA, the CDR3 is TGTGCCAGCACTCTAGCGAGCACAGATACGCAGTATTTT. This rearrangement joins TRBV27 to TRBJ2-3, with D tentatively TRBD2 (6 bases). Germline values: CDR1 MNHEY, CDR2 SMNVEV (reference sequence). There are 13 residues in the CDR3. Trimming took off 7 bases at V and 0 bases at J, with 8 bases between the two ends.

This sequence joins TRBV6-5 and TRBJ2-7; 9 bases fit TRBD2. V trimming: 4 bases; J trimming: 2 bases; junction bases outside the gene matches: 6. Germline V gives CDR1 MNHEY, CDR2 SVGAGI. This CDR3 is built from 15 residues. The CDR3 loop reads CASSLNSGSTYEQYF. CDR3 nucleotide sequence: TGTGCCAGCAGTTTGAATAGCGGGAGTACCTACGAGCAGTACTTC.

This chain joins TRBV18 and TRBJ2-7, with 7 nucleotides matching TRBD2. Trimming took 3 bases from V and 2 from J; bases not matched to a gene: 7. This CDR3 has 15 residues. CDR1 is KGHSH and CDR2 is LQKENI in the germline V gene. CDR3 region: CASSPPHRGAYEQYF. The CDR3 nucleotides read TGTGCCAGCTCACCCCCACACCGGGGGGCCTACGAGCAGTACTTC.

This clone has only a few counts. The chain has TRBV28 and TRBJ2-1; the match to TRBD1 covers 7 bases. The germline V gene has CDR1 MDHEN and CDR2 SYDVKM. The CDR3 consists of 15 residues. Trimming at V came to 6 bases and at J to 0 bases, leaving 5 bases not matched to a gene. CDR3 sequence reads: CASSVGGSSYNEQFF. Written as DNA, the CDR3 is TGTGCCAGCAGCGTAGGGGGCAGCTCCTACAATGAGCAGTTCTTC.

This clone was seen once. The V gene is TRBV5-1, the J gene TRBJ2-3, with 12 bases that match TRBD1. V shed 1 base and J 9 bases; nucleotides not matched to a gene: 9. This CDR3 spans 16 amino acids. Germline CDR1 SGHRS, CDR2 YFSETQ. CDR3 coding DNA: TGCGCCAGCAGCTTGACCGGGACAGGGGGCCAAAAAACGCAGTATTTT. The encoded protein is CASSLTGTGGQKTQYF.

CDR3 sequence (DNA): TGTGCCAGTAGTTGGAGCGGGGGGGCGTCCGAGACCCAGTACTTC. This encodes CASSWSGGASETQYF. This rearrangement joins TRBV19 to TRBJ2-5, with 10 bases aligning to TRBD2. The CDR3 sequence is 15 residues long. Germline CDR1 and CDR2: LNHDA and SQIVND (reference sequence). With V trimmed by 5 bases and J by 5 bases, 8 bases remained unmatched.

This clone is categorized as medium-sized. The V and J genes are TRBV2 and TRBJ2-7; TRBD1 matches 8 bases. Germline lookup yields CDR1 SNHLY and CDR2 FYNNEI. CDR3 length: 15 residues. V gave up 5 bases and J gave up 6 bases; unmatched junction bases: 12. Written as DNA, the CDR3 is TGTGCCAGCAGTTTGACAGGGGCGACCCCCTCCGAGCAGTACTTC. Protein: CASSLTGATPSEQYF.

The chain couples TRBV5-1 to TRBJ2-7; 8 nucleotides match TRBD1. The CDR3 covers 17 residues. Germline CDR1 SGHRS, CDR2 YFSETQ. The junction had 10 bases not matched to a gene; V was cut back by 0 bases and J by 2 bases. For the CDR3, the DNA is TGCGCCAGCAGCTTGGCCGGGACAGGATCCTCGGCCTACGAGCAGTACTTC. Translation gives CASSLAGTGSSAYEQYF.

The chain has TRBV2 and TRBJ2-7, with a tentative D call TRBD1 (8 bases). Germline V gene data show CDR1 as SNHLY and CDR2 as FYNNEI. Between the trimmed V and J ends, which lost 7 bases and 3 bases, there was a span of 16 bases. The CDR3 loop spans 14 amino acids. The CDR3: CASTGGTGHYEQYF. For the CDR3, the DNA is TGTGCCAGCACCGGGGGGACAGGACACTACGAGCAGTACTTC.

The chain links TRBV9 to TRBJ2-1; D may be TRBD1 or TRBD2 (6 bases each). The germline CDR1 and CDR2 sequences are SGDLS and YYNGEE. The V gene lost 0 bases and the J gene lost 7 bases, with 14 bases spanning the gap. This CDR3 spans 15 amino acids. The CDR3 bases are TGTGCCAGCAGCGTAGTTCTAGGGGGGAGAAATGAGCAGTTCTTC. It codes for CASSVVLGGRNEQFF.

This chain joins TRBV6-5 and TRBJ1-2, with TRBD1 matching 7 bases. This CDR3 region has 13 residues. The trim removed 6 bases at V and 4 bases at J, leaving 5 bases unmatched. Per the germline V gene, CDR1 is MNHEY and CDR2 is SVGAGI. CDR3 DNA: TGTGCCAGCAGGACCACAGGGGTCTATGGCTACACCTTC. Protein product: CASRTTGVYGYTF.

This clone was detected a few times. The V gene is TRBV18, the J gene TRBJ1-4, with 7 bases identical to TRBD1. This CDR3 comprises 14 residues. CDR1 KGHSH and CDR2 LQKENI come from the germline V gene. J gave up 10 bases and V 4 bases, and 9 bases lay outside the gene matches. CDR3 sequence (DNA): TGTGCCAGCTCACGGGGACAGATCGGGGGAAAACTGTTTTTT. It codes for CASSRGQIGGKLFF.

The gene calls are TRBV7-9 and TRBJ2-6; D not resolved. The V end was cut by 1 base, the J end by 4 bases, with 8 bases between. The CDR3 contains 15 residues. Germline CDR1 is SEHNR and CDR2 is FQNEAQ (reference sequence). This chain's CDR3 is CASSLGVSGANVLTF. CDR3 DNA: TGTGCCAGCAGCTTAGGGGTTTCGGGGGCCAACGTCCTGACTTTC.

The chain links TRBV29-1 to TRBJ2-7; 7 bases align to TRBD1. Germline V gene data show CDR1 as SQVTM and CDR2 as ANQGSEA. The CDR3 loop spans 11 amino acids. The V and J ends lost 6 bases and 6 bases, in that order; junction bases with no gene match: 5. The CDR3, as DNA: TGCAGCGTCGGGACAGATCTCGAGCAGTACTTC. This gives the protein CSVGTDLEQYF.

V usage is TRBV7-9 and J usage is TRBJ2-7, with TRBD1 matching over 8 bases. The CDR3 runs 14 residues. Germline V gives CDR1 SEHNR, CDR2 FQNEAQ (reference sequence). V lost 8 bases and J lost 3; bases outside the gene matches: 9. The CDR3 nucleotides read TGTGCCAGCGGCCCCGGGACAGGCGACTACGAGCAGTACTTC. Encoded protein: CASGPGTGDYEQYF.

The gene calls are TRBV7-2 and TRBJ1-2; 9 bases map to TRBD1. This CDR3 spans 14 amino acids. With V trimmed by 5 bases and J by 2 bases, 3 bases remained unmatched. The germline gives CDR1 SGHTA, CDR2 FQGNSA. The chain's CDR3 is CASSPGQGNYGYTF. The CDR3 bases are TGTGCCAGCAGCCCCGGACAGGGGAACTATGGCTACACCTTC.

The chain couples TRBV2 to TRBJ1-5; perhaps TRBD1 as D (5 bases). Germline assignment: CDR1 SNHLY and CDR2 FYNNEI. CDR3 length: 14 amino acids. V lost 5 bases, J lost 3 bases, and 11 bases lay in between. DNA for the CDR3: TGTGCCAGCAGTCTCGGACAAGTCAATCAGCCCCAGCATTTT. It encodes CASSLGQVNQPQHF. Full variable domain (outside the CDR3, taken from reference TRBV2 and TRBJ1-5): EPEVTQTPSHQVTQMGQEVILRCVPISNHLYFYWYRQILGQKVEFLVSFYNNEISEKSEIFDDQFSVERPDGSNFTLKIRSTKLEDSAMYFCASSLGQVNQPQHFGDGTRLSIL.